This is a list of T cell receptor beta chains from one sample in a study of CD8+CD57+ T cells in acquired aplastic anemia. TCRdb used MiXCR to reprocess the reads, holding one entry per CDR3 protein. Among approximately 160,000 distinct CDR3 sequences listed, around half were seen once. Sequenced sample: sorted CD4+, CD8+, or CD8+CD57+ T cells (not recorded which) from PBMCs. These receptors all come from a human donor with aplastic anemia. Both conserved end residues are part of each CDR3. The order of the fields is D gene, V gene, clone size, J gene, CDR3 protein, CDR3 DNA. The D gene is left open where the match is weak. Expanded clones are given a class, and other clones once, few, many or no size at all.

D gene: TRBD1; V gene: TRBV5-4; clone size: -; J gene: TRBJ1-6; CDR3 protein: CASSLVGQGFSSPLHF; CDR3 DNA: TGTGCCAGCAGCTTGGTCGGACAGGGGTTTAGTTCACCCCTCCACTTT
D gene: -; V gene: TRBV15; clone size: once; J gene: TRBJ1-5; CDR3 protein: CATSRDRAGDNQPQHF; CDR3 DNA: TGTGCCACCAGCAGAGATCGGGCGGGGGACAATCAGCCCCAGCATTTT
D gene: -; V gene: TRBV9; clone size: -; J gene: TRBJ1-2; CDR3 protein: CASSVGPRGGPRTYGYTF; CDR3 DNA: TGTGCCAGCAGCGTAGGGCCACGTGGGGGTCCGAGGACTTATGGCTACACCTTC
D gene: -; V gene: TRBV10-3; clone size: -; J gene: TRBJ1-1; CDR3 protein: CAISYFGNTEAFF; CDR3 DNA: TGTGCCATCAGTTATTTCGGGAACACTGAAGCTTTCTTT
D gene: TRBD1; V gene: TRBV2; clone size: few; J gene: TRBJ2-2; CDR3 protein: CASSADRVIGELFF; CDR3 DNA: TGTGCCAGCAGTGCGGACAGGGTAATTGGGGAGCTGTTTTTT
D gene: -; V gene: TRBV25-1; clone size: many; J gene: TRBJ2-6; CDR3 protein: CASMGSGANVLTF; CDR3 DNA: TGTGCCAGCATGGGCTCTGGGGCCAACGTCCTGACTTTC
D gene: -; V gene: TRBV28; clone size: few; J gene: TRBJ1-1; CDR3 protein: CASTPPGATRGTEAFF; CDR3 DNA: TGTGCCAGCACCCCCCCTGGGGCGACAAGGGGGACTGAAGCTTTCTTT
D gene: -; V gene: TRBV29-1; clone size: -; J gene: TRBJ1-1; CDR3 protein: CSVVSAQYTEAFF; CDR3 DNA: TGCAGCGTTGTATCGGCACAATACACTGAAGCTTTCTTT
D gene: -; V gene: TRBV7-3; clone size: few; J gene: TRBJ1-2; CDR3 protein: CASSQQTNYGYTF; CDR3 DNA: TGTGCCAGCAGCCAACAGACTAACTATGGCTACACCTTC
D gene: -; V gene: TRBV20-1; clone size: once; J gene: TRBJ2-7; CDR3 protein: CSARDHVTRISYEQYF; CDR3 DNA: TGCAGTGCTAGAGATCACGTTACTAGAATTAGCTACGAGCAGTACTTC
D gene: TRBD1; V gene: TRBV7-2; clone size: many; J gene: TRBJ1-1; CDR3 protein: CASSLRAGGAFF; CDR3 DNA: TGTGCCAGCAGCTTACGGGCAGGGGGAGCTTTCTTT
D gene: TRBD2; V gene: TRBV28; clone size: few; J gene: TRBJ2-3; CDR3 protein: CASSFRLAGRADTQYF; CDR3 DNA: TGTGCCAGCAGTTTCAGACTAGCGGGGCGTGCAGATACGCAGTATTTT
D gene: -; V gene: TRBV20-1; clone size: -; J gene: TRBJ1-2; CDR3 protein: CSARAAANYGYTF; CDR3 DNA: TGCAGTGCTCGGGCAGCTGCCAACTATGGCTACACCTTC
D gene: -; V gene: TRBV7-8; clone size: -; J gene: TRBJ2-7; CDR3 protein: CASSSYGTSYEQYF; CDR3 DNA: TGTGCCAGCAGCTCCTACGGGACGTCCTACGAGCAGTACTTC
D gene: -; V gene: TRBV10-3; clone size: -; J gene: TRBJ1-1; CDR3 protein: CAISEDLKGTEAFF; CDR3 DNA: TGTGCCATCAGTGAGGACCTTAAGGGCACTGAAGCTTTCTTT
D gene: TRBD1; V gene: TRBV2; clone size: -; J gene: TRBJ1-1; CDR3 protein: CAISGRQGLNTEAFF; CDR3 DNA: TGTGCCATCAGTGGTAGACAGGGACTGAACACTGAAGCTTTCTTT
D gene: -; V gene: TRBV10-2; clone size: -; J gene: TRBJ1-1; CDR3 protein: CASSEAGEVTEAFF; CDR3 DNA: TGCGCCAGCAGTGAGGCAGGGGAGGTCACTGAAGCTTTCTTT
D gene: -; V gene: TRBV10-3; clone size: few; J gene: TRBJ1-1; CDR3 protein: CAISMDGNTEAFF; CDR3 DNA: TGTGCCATCAGTATGGACGGGAACACTGAAGCTTTCTTT
D gene: TRBD2; V gene: TRBV25-1; clone size: -; J gene: TRBJ2-5; CDR3 protein: CASSDAGTSETQYF; CDR3 DNA: TGTGCCAGCAGTGATGCTGGGACTAGTGAGACCCAGTACTTC
D gene: TRBD2; V gene: TRBV20-1; clone size: -; J gene: TRBJ2-1; CDR3 protein: CSARDPASGGEGEQFF; CDR3 DNA: TGCAGTGCTAGAGATCCGGCTAGCGGGGGGGAGGGTGAGCAGTTCTTC
D gene: -; V gene: TRBV11-2; clone size: -; J gene: TRBJ2-1; CDR3 protein: CASSSTRRTIDSSYNEQFF; CDR3 DNA: TGTGCCAGCAGCTCCACCCGTCGGACTATCGACAGCTCCTACAATGAGCAGTTCTTC
D gene: TRBD2; V gene: TRBV19; clone size: -; J gene: TRBJ2-1; CDR3 protein: CASSPGRSNTGEQFF; CDR3 DNA: TGTGCCAGCAGCCCCGGGAGGTCGAACACCGGGGAGCAGTTCTTC
D gene: TRBD1; V gene: TRBV2; clone size: -; J gene: TRBJ1-6; CDR3 protein: CASSGSYRGQLRDPLHF; CDR3 DNA: TGTGCCAGCAGTGGATCTTATCGGGGACAGCTCCGGGATCCCCTCCACTTT
D gene: -; V gene: TRBV10-1; clone size: few; J gene: TRBJ2-1; CDR3 protein: CASSEGEWYSSYNEQFF; CDR3 DNA: TGCGCCAGCAGTGAGGGGGAGTGGTATAGCTCCTACAATGAGCAGTTCTTC
D gene: -; V gene: TRBV7-2; clone size: many; J gene: TRBJ1-6; CDR3 protein: CASSLALGSNSPLHF; CDR3 DNA: TGTGCCAGCAGCTTAGCGCTCGGCAGTAATTCACCCCTCCACTTT
D gene: -; V gene: TRBV14; clone size: -; J gene: TRBJ1-6; CDR3 protein: CASSNNPGLKNSPLHF; CDR3 DNA: TGTGCCAGCAGCAACAATCCGGGACTCAAGAATTCACCCCTCCACTTT
D gene: -; V gene: TRBV19; clone size: -; J gene: TRBJ1-6; CDR3 protein: CASRTGLSPLHF; CDR3 DNA: TGTGCCAGTAGAACCGGGCTTTCACCCCTCCACTTT
D gene: -; V gene: TRBV5-4; clone size: many; J gene: TRBJ1-4; CDR3 protein: CASSIATNEKLFF; CDR3 DNA: TGTGCCAGCAGCATTGCAACTAATGAAAAACTGTTTTTT
D gene: -; V gene: TRBV7-2; clone size: few; J gene: TRBJ2-5; CDR3 protein: CASSFGRQETQYF; CDR3 DNA: TGTGCCAGCAGCTTTGGGCGCCAAGAGACCCAGTACTTC
D gene: -; V gene: TRBV24-1; clone size: -; J gene: TRBJ1-2; CDR3 protein: CATSDLRFGGYTF; CDR3 DNA: TGTGCCACCAGTGATCTCCGATTCGGTGGCTACACCTTC
D gene: TRBD1; V gene: TRBV5-1; clone size: -; J gene: TRBJ2-1; CDR3 protein: CASSPKTGLHEQFF; CDR3 DNA: TGCGCCAGCAGCCCCAAGACAGGGTTGCATGAGCAGTTCTTC
D gene: TRBD2; V gene: TRBV9; clone size: once; J gene: TRBJ2-1; CDR3 protein: CASSVNGGAENEQFF; CDR3 DNA: TGTGCCAGCAGCGTAAACGGGGGGGCAGAGAATGAGCAGTTCTTC
D gene: -; V gene: TRBV10-1; clone size: once; J gene: TRBJ2-3; CDR3 protein: CASSESTAFATDTQYF; CDR3 DNA: TGCGCCAGCAGTGAGTCGACAGCGTTCGCCACAGATACGCAGTATTTT
D gene: -; V gene: TRBV5-1; clone size: many; J gene: TRBJ2-7; CDR3 protein: CASSPGNSYEQYF; CDR3 DNA: TGCGCCAGCAGCCCCGGGAACTCCTACGAGCAGTACTTC
D gene: -; V gene: TRBV19; clone size: many; J gene: TRBJ2-2; CDR3 protein: CASKWGANTGELFF; CDR3 DNA: TGTGCCAGTAAATGGGGCGCGAACACCGGGGAGCTGTTTTTT
D gene: -; V gene: TRBV10-3; clone size: -; J gene: TRBJ1-4; CDR3 protein: CAISSDEKLFF; CDR3 DNA: TGTGCCATCAGCTCGGACGAAAAACTGTTTTTT
D gene: -; V gene: TRBV4-2; clone size: few; J gene: TRBJ2-1; CDR3 protein: CASSSMGPSGIVSTYNEQFF; CDR3 DNA: TGTGCCAGCAGCTCGATGGGGCCATCGGGCATAGTGTCTACCTACAATGAGCAGTTCTTC
D gene: -; V gene: TRBV12-3/TRBV12-4; clone size: few; J gene: TRBJ1-4; CDR3 protein: CASSLVGYEKLFF; CDR3 DNA: TGTGCCAGCAGTTTAGTGGGTTATGAAAAACTGTTTTTT
D gene: -; V gene: TRBV10-3; clone size: -; J gene: TRBJ1-4; CDR3 protein: CAINNRVGEKLFF; CDR3 DNA: TGTGCCATCAATAACAGGGTGGGTGAAAAACTGTTTTTT
D gene: TRBD1; V gene: TRBV12-3/TRBV12-4; clone size: many; J gene: TRBJ1-2; CDR3 protein: CASSRGQNYGYTF; CDR3 DNA: TGTGCCAGCAGCCGGGGACAGAACTATGGCTACACCTTC
D gene: TRBD2; V gene: TRBV30; clone size: -; J gene: TRBJ2-3; CDR3 protein: CAYQTSGTDTQYF; CDR3 DNA: TGTGCCTACCAGACTAGCGGGACAGATACGCAGTATTTT
D gene: TRBD1; V gene: TRBV20-1; clone size: -; J gene: TRBJ1-5; CDR3 protein: CSAGFGTGDNQPQHF; CDR3 DNA: TGCAGTGCTGGCTTCGGGACAGGGGACAATCAGCCCCAGCATTTT
D gene: -; V gene: TRBV24-1; clone size: -; J gene: TRBJ2-1; CDR3 protein: CATSDVPRQNEQFF; CDR3 DNA: TGTGCCACCAGTGACGTACCCAGACAGAATGAGCAGTTCTTC
D gene: -; V gene: TRBV19; clone size: many; J gene: TRBJ1-1; CDR3 protein: CASSTIRLTMNTEAFF; CDR3 DNA: TGTGCCAGTAGTACAATCCGGCTGACGATGAACACTGAAGCTTTCTTT
D gene: -; V gene: TRBV10-1; clone size: few; J gene: TRBJ1-2; CDR3 protein: CASYGGVLCGYTF; CDR3 DNA: TGCGCCAGCTATGGGGGGGTCTTGTGTGGCTACACCTTC
D gene: -; V gene: TRBV25-1; clone size: -; J gene: TRBJ2-6; CDR3 protein: CASSAPGSGANVLTF; CDR3 DNA: TGTGCCAGCAGCGCACCAGGCTCTGGGGCCAACGTCCTGACTTTC
D gene: TRBD1; V gene: TRBV15; clone size: many; J gene: TRBJ1-2; CDR3 protein: CATSRDEGGTGGFSTF; CDR3 DNA: TGTGCCACCAGCAGGGACGAGGGCGGGACAGGGGGTTTTAGCACCTTC